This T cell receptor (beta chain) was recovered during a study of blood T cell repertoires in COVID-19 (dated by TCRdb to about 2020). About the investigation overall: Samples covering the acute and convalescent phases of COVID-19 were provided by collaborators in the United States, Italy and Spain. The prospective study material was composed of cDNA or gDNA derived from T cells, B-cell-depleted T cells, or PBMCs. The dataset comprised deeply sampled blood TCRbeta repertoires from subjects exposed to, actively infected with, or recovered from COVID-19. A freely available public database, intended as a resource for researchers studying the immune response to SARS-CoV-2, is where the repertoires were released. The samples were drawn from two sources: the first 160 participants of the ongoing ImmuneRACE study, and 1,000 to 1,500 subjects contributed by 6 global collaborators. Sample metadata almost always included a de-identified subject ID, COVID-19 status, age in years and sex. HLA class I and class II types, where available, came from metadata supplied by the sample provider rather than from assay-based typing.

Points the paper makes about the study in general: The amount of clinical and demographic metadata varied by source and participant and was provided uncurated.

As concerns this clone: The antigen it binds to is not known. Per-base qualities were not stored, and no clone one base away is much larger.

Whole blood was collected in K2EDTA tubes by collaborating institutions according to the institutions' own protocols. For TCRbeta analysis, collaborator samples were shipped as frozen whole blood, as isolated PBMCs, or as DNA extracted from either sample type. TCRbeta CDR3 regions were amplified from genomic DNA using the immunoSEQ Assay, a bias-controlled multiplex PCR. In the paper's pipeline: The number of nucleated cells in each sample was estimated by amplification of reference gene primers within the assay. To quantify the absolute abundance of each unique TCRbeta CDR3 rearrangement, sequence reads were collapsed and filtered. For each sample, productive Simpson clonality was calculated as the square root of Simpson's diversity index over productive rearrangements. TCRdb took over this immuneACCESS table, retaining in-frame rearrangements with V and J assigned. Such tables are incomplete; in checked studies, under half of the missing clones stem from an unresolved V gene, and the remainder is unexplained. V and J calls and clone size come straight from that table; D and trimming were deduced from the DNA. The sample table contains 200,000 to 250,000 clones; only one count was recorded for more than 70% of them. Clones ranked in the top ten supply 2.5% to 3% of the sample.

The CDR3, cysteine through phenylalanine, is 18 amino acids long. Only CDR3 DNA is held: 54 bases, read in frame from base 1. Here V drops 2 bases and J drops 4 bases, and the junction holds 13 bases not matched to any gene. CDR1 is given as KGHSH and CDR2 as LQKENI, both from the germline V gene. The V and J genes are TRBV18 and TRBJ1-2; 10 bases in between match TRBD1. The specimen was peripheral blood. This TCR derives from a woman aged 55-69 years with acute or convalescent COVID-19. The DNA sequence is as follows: TGTGCCAGCTCACCATACGGACAGGGGGTTTTGAGGGGCTATGGCTACACCTTC. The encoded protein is CASSPYGQGVLRGYGYTF.